This TCR beta chain was captured by sequencing in a study of radiotherapy plus CTLA-4 blockade in lung cancer (dated by TCRdb to 2016 to 2019). With regard to the full study: Objective responses were observed in 18% of enrolled patients, and disease control was achieved in approximately 30%. Here is what the overall study found, with its caveats: The strongest predictors of response were reported to be early dynamic shifts in blood T cell clones along with a rise in serum interferon-beta following radiation. After treatment with radiotherapy and ipilimumab, TCR clones that came from tumors expanded in the peripheral blood.

The library was produced with the immunoSEQ multiplex PCR assay. TCRdb stores this immuneACCESS table with in-frame sequences only. Part of the clones is absent; in the studies checked, under half of the shortfall reflects unresolved V genes, and no reason is known for the rest. This sample has 81,000 or so clones in its table, and around 90% of those were observed once. Jointly, the top ten make up approximately 0.9% of the sample. On this clone: Which antigen it targets is not known. No base qualities exist here, and no much larger clone lies one base off it.

The study evaluated CTLA-4 blockade (ipilimumab) given together with focal radiation therapy in patients who had chemo-refractory metastatic non-small-cell lung cancer. Looking up the germline V gene yields CDR1 MGHDK and CDR2 SYGVNS. Reading from cysteine to phenylalanine, the CDR3 counts 13 amino acids. Only the CDR3 region is kept as DNA, spanning 39 bases read in frame from base 1. Deletion took 7 bases off V and 3 bases off J, with a span of 13 bases between the germline ends. This receptor chain uses TRBV25-1 and TRBJ2-7; the D region may be TRBD1 or TRBD2, each matching 5 bases equally. The material sequenced was peripheral blood, taken from a patient treated with radiotherapy plus ipilimumab. The sequence was obtained from a human donor with non-small cell lung cancer who had stable disease on radiotherapy plus ipilimumab. The encoded CDR3 is CASMGTLSYEQYF. In nucleotides, the sequence is TGTGCCAGCATGGGGACCCTCAGCTACGAGCAGTACTTC.